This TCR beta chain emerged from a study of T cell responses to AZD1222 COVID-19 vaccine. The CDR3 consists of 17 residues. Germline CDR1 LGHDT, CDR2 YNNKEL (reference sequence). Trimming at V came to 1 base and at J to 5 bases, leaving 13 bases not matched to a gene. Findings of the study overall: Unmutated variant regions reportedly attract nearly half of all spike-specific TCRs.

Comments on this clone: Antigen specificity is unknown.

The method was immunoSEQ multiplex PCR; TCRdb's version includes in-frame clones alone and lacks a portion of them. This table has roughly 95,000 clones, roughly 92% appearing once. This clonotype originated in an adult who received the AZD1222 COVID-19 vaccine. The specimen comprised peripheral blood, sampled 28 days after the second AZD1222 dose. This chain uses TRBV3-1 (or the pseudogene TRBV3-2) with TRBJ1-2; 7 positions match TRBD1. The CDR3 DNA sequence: TGTGCCAGCAGCCAAGTCAGGGGGGTCGGTATCGGGTATGGCTACACCTTC. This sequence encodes CASSQVRGVGIGYGYTF.